Here is one T cell receptor beta chain with its context. Sequencing was performed with immunoSEQ multiplex PCR; in TCRdb, only in-frame clones are kept and a portion is missing. This sample has roughly 91,000 clones, with less than 85% found just once. Germline V CDR1 and CDR2: SGHDT, YYEEEE. V was clipped by 4 bases and J by 2 bases, with 21 bases between them. This CDR3 contains 17 residues. This entry comes from a study of blood T cell repertoires in COVID-19. The source material was peripheral blood. The chain uses TRBV5-6 and TRBJ2-5, with D possibly matching TRBD2 (6 bases). This receptor was identified in a man between 65 and 79 years old with acute or convalescent COVID-19. The CDR3 region is CASSAPSGGSGQETQYF. The CDR3 region has the DNA TGTGCCAGCAGCGCGCCTTCCGGAGGGAGCGGGCAAGAGACCCAGTACTTC. Based on the CDR3 plus reference TRBV5-6 and TRBJ2-5, the full variable domain is DAGVTQSPTHLIKTRGQQVTLRCSPKSGHDTVSWYQQALGQGPQFIFQYYEEEERQRGNFPDRFSGHQFPNYSSELNVNALLLGDSALYLCASSAPSGGSGQETQYFGPGTRLLVL.